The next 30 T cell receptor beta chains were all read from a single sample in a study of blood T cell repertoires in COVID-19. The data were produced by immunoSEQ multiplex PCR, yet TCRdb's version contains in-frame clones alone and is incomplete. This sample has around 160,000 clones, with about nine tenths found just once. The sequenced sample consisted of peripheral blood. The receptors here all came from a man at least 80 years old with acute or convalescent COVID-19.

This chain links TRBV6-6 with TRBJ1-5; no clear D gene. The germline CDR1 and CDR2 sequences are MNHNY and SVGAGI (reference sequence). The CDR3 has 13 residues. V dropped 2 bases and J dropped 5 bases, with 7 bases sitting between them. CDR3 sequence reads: CASSYHGDQPQHF. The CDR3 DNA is TGTGCCAGCAGTTACCACGGTGATCAGCCCCAGCATTTT.

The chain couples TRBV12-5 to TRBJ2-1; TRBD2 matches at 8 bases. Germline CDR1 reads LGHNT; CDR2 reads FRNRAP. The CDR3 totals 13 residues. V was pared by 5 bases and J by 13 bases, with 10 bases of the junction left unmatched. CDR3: CASGPGTSWRQFF. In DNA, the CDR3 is TGTGCTAGTGGTCCCGGGACTAGTTGGAGACAGTTCTTC.

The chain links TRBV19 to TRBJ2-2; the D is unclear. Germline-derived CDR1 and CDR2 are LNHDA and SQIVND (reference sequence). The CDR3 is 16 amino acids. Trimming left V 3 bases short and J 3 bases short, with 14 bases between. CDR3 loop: CASSIILSTDTGELFF. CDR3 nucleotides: TGTGCCAGTAGTATTATTCTTAGCACGGACACCGGGGAGCTGTTTTTT.

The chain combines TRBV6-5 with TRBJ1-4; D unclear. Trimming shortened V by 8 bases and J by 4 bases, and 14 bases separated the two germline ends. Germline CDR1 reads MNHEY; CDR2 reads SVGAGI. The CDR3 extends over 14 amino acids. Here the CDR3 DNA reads TGTGCCAGCTGTCCCGCCGGTTTTAATGAAAAACTGTTTTTT. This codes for CASCPAGFNEKLFF.

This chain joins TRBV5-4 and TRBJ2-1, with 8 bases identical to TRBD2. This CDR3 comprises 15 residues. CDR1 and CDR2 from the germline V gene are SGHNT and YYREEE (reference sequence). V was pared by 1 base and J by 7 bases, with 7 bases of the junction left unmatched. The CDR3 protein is CASSLLTPGGNEQFF. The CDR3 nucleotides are TGTGCCAGCAGCTTGCTTACCCCGGGGGGGAATGAGCAGTTCTTC.

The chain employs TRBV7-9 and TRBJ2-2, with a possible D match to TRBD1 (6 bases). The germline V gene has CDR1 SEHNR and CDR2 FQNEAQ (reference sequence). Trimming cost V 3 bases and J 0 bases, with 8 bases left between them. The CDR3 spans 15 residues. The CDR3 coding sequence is TGTGCCAGCAGCTTGACAGGCGCGAACACCGGGGAGCTGTTTTTT. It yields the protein CASSLTGANTGELFF.

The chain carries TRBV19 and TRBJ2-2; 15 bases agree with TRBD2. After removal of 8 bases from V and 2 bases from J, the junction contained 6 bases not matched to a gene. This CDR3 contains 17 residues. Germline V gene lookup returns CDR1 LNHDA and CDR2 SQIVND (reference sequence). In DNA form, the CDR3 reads TGTGCCAGTTCCGGGACTAGCGGGAGGACCAACACCGGGGAGCTGTTTTTT. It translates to CASSGTSGRTNTGELFF.

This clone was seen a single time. Here the CDR3 DNA reads TGTGCCAGCAGTCCCGGGACAAAGTATCAGCCCCAGCATTTT. Translation: CASSPGTKYQPQHF. This chain links TRBV6-5 with TRBJ1-5; weak D call: TRBD1 (6 bases). The length of the CDR3 is 14 residues. V gave up 5 bases and J gave up 5 bases, with 13 bases separating them. Per germline, CDR1 MNHEY and CDR2 SVGAGI.

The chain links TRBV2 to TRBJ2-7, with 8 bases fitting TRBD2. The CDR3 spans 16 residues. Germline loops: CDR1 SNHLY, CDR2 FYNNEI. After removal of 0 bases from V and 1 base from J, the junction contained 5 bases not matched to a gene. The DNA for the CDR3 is TGTGCCAGCAGTGAAGCCGCGGCGGGGGGTTCCTACGAGCAGTACTTC. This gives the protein CASSEAAAGGSYEQYF. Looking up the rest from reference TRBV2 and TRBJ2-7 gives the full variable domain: EPEVTQTPSHQVTQMGQEVILRCVPISNHLYFYWYRQILGQKVEFLVSFYNNEISEKSEIFDDQFSVERPDGSNFTLKIRSTKLEDSAMYFCASSEAAAGGSYEQYFGPGTRLTVT.

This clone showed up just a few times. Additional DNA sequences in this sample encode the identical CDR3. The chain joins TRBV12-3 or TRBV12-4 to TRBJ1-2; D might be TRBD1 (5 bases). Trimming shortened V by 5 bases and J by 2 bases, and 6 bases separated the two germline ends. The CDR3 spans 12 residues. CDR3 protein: CASSPGNYGYTF. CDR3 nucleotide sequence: TGTGCCAGCAGTCCAGGGAACTATGGCTACACCTTC.

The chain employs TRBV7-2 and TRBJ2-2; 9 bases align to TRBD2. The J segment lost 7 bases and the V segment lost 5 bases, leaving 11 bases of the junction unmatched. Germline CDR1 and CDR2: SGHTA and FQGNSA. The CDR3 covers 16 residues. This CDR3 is CASSTGTSRVGGELFF. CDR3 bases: TGTGCCAGCAGCACCGGGACTAGCAGGGTTGGCGGGGAGCTGTTTTTT.

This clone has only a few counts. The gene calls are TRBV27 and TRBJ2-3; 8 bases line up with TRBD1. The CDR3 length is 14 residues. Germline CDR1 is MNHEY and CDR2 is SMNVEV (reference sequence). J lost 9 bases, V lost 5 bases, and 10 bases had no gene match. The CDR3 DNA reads TGTGCCAGCAGTGTCAGGGGGCTTGGTACGACGCAGTATTTT. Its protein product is CASSVRGLGTTQYF.

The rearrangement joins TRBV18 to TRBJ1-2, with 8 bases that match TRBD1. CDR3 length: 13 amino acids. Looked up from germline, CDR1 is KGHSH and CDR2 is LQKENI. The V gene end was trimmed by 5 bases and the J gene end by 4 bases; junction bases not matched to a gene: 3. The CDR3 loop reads CASSGQGSYGYTF. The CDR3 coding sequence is TGTGCCAGCTCAGGACAGGGCTCCTATGGCTACACCTTC.

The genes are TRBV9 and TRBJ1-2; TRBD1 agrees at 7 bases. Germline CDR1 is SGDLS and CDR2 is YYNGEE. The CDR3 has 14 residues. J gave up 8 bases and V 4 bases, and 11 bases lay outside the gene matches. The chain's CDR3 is CASSFRDRASGYTF. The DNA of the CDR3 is TGTGCCAGCAGCTTCCGGGACAGAGCTTCAGGCTACACCTTC.

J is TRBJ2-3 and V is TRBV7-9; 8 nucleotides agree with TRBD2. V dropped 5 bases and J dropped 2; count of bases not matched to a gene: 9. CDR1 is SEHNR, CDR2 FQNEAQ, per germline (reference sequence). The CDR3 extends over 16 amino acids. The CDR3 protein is CASSPRGGRITDTQYF. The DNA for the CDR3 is TGTGCCAGCAGCCCACGGGGGGGGAGGATCACAGATACGCAGTATTTT.

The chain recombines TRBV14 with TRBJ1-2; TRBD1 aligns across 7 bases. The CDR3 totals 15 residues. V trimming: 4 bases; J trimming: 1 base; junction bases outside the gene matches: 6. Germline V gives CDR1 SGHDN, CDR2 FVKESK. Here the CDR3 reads CASSPRGGYNYGYTF. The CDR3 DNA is TGTGCCAGCAGCCCCCGAGGGGGCTATAACTATGGCTACACCTTC.

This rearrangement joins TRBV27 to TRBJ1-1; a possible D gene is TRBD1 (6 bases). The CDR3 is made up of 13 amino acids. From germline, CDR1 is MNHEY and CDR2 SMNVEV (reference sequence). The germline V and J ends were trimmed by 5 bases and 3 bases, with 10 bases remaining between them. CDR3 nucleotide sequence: TGTGCCAGCAGTCACAGGGTTGACACTGAAGCTTTCTTT. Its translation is CASSHRVDTEAFF.

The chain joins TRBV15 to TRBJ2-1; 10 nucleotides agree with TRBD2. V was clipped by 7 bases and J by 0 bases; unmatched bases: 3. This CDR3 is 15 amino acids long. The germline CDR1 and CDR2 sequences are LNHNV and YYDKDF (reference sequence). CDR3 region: CATKASGSSYNEQFF. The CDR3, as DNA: TGTGCCACCAAAGCTAGCGGGAGCTCCTACAATGAGCAGTTCTTC.

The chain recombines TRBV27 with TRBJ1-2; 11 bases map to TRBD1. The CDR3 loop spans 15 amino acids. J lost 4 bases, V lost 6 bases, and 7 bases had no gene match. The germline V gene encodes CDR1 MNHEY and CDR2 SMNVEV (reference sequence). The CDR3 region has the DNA TGTGCCAGCAGCCGGACAGGGGGCGATAGCTATGGCTACACCTTC. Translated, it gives CASSRTGGDSYGYTF.

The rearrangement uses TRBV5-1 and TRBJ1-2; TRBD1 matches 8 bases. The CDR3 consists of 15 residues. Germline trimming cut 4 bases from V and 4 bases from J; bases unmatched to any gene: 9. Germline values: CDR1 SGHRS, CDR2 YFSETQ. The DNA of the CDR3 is TGCGCCAGCAGCCCAGACAGGGGATATAGCTATGGCTACACCTTC. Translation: CASSPDRGYSYGYTF.

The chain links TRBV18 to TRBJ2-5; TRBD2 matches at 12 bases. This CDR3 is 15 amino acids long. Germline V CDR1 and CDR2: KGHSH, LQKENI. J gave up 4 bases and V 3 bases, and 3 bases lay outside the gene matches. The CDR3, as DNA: TGTGCCAGCTCACCGCCGACTAGCGGGAGAGAGACCCAGTACTTC. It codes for CASSPPTSGRETQYF.

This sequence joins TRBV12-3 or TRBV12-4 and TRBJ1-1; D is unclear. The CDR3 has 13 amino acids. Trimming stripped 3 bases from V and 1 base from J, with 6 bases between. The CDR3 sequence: CASSFAGNTEAFF. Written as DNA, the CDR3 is TGTGCCAGCAGTTTCGCCGGGAACACTGAAGCTTTCTTT.

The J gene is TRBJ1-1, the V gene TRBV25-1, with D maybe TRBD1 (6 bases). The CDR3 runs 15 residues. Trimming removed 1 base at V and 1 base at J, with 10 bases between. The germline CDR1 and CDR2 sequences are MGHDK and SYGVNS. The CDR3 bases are TGTGCCAGCAGTGAATCGCGCAGGGGGAACACTGAAGCTTTCTTT. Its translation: CASSESRRGNTEAFF.

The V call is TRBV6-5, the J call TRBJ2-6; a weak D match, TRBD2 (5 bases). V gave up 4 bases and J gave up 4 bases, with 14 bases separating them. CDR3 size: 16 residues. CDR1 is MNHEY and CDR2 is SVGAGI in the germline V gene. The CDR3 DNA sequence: TGTGCCAGCAGTTCCCCGAGGGCAAGGGGGGCCAACGTCCTGACTTTC. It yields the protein CASSSPRARGANVLTF.

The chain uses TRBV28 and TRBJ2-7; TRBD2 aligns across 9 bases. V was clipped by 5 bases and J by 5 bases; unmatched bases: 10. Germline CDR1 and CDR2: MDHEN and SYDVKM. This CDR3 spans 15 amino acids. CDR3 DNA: TGTGCCAGCAGTGACATAGCGGGGGACCGGGACGAGCAGTACTTC. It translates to CASSDIAGDRDEQYF.

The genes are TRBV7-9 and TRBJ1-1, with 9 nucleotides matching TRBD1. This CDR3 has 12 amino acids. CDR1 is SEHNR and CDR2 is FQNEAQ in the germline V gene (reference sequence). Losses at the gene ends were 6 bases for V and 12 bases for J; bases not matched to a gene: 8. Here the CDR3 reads CASSPVQGATFF. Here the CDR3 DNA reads TGTGCCAGCAGTCCCGTACAGGGGGCAACTTTCTTT. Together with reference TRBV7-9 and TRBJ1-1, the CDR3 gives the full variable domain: DTGVSQNPRHKITKRGQNVTFRCDPISEHNRLYWYRQTLGQGPEFLTYFQNEAQLEKSRLLSDRFSAERPKGSFSTLEIQRTEQGDSAMYLCASSPVQGATFFGQGTRLTVV.

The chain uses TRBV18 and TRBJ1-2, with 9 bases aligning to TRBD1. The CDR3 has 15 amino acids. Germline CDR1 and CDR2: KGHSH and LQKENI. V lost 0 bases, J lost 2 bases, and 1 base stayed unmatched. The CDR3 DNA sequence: TGTGCCAGCTCACCACCGACAGGGGGAAACTATGGCTACACCTTC. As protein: CASSPPTGGNYGYTF.

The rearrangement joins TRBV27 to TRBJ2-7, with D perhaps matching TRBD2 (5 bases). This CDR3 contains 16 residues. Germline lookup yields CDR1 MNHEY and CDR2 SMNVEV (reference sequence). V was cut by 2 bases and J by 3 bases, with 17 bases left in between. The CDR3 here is CASSLTPYGENYEQYF. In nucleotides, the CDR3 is TGTGCCAGCAGTTTAACCCCGTATGGGGAGAACTACGAGCAGTACTTC.

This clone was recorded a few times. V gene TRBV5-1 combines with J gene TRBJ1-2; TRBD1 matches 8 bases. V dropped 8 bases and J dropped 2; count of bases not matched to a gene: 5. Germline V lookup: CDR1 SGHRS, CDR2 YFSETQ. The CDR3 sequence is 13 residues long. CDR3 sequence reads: CASSTGANYGYTF. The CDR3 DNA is TGCGCCAGTTCGACAGGGGCAAACTATGGCTACACCTTC.

The CDR3 DNA reads as TGTGCCACCAGCAGGGCTAGCGGGAGGGCGAATGAGCAGTTCTTC. It translates to CATSRASGRANEQFF. The V call is TRBV15, the J call TRBJ2-1; 12 bases align to TRBD2. This CDR3 contains 15 residues. Germline values: CDR1 LNHNV, CDR2 YYDKDF (reference sequence). With V trimmed by 3 bases and J by 7 bases, 4 bases remained unmatched.